The 20 T cell receptor beta chains below come from one sample, sequenced in a study of CD8 T cells in ankylosing spondylitis. Each CDR3 protein gets one entry after TCRdb re-called the 5' RACE reads with MiXCR. In the table there are a few hundred thousand distinct CDR3 sequences, under 25% of which are singletons. For these receptors, no antigen is known. Regarding the study as a whole: A TCR beta motif made of fewer than ten highly homologous variants seemed typical of ankylosing spondylitis blood.

Material: blood, either unsorted or a sorted T cell fraction (not recorded which). The receptors shown here come from a male donor with ankylosing spondylitis.

The sample holds a few counts of this clonotype. V and J are TRBV28 and TRBJ1-3; possibly TRBD1 for D (5 bases). CDR1 is MDHEN, CDR2 SYDVKM, per germline. The germline V and J ends were trimmed by 7 bases and 4 bases, with 8 bases remaining between them. The CDR3 loop spans 12 amino acids. The DNA of the CDR3 is TGTGCCAGCACAGGGTCAGGAAACACCATATATTTT. Protein: CASTGSGNTIYF.

J is TRBJ2-5 and V is TRBV29-1, with unresolved D. The CDR3 extends over 11 amino acids. V shed 1 base and J shed 5 bases, with 5 bases lying between them. Germline CDR1 reads SQVTM; CDR2 reads ANQGSEA. In DNA form, the CDR3 reads TGCAGCGTTGAAGGGCCGGAGACCCAGTACTTC. This codes for CSVEGPETQYF.

This chain joins TRBV20-1 and TRBJ2-1, with TRBD2 as a possible D gene (5 bases). The CDR3 extends over 16 amino acids. Trimming took 0 bases from V and 0 from J, leaving 12 bases between them. The germline CDR1 and CDR2 sequences are DFQATT and SNEGSKA (reference sequence). The CDR3 protein is CSARDRADFSYNEQFF. The CDR3 DNA is TGCAGTGCTAGAGATCGAGCGGACTTCTCCTACAATGAGCAGTTCTTC.

The rearrangement uses TRBV5-1 and TRBJ1-6; unclear D gene. Between the trimmed V and J ends, which lost 3 bases and 10 bases, there was a span of 17 bases. Germline values: CDR1 SGHRS, CDR2 YFSETQ. The CDR3 loop spans 15 amino acids. The CDR3 is CASSSENDRGSPLHF. In DNA form, the CDR3 reads TGCGCCAGCAGCTCCGAGAACGATCGAGGCTCACCCCTCCACTTT.

This clonotype showed up just a few times. The rearrangement uses TRBV29-1 and TRBJ2-6; no clear D. The CDR3 has 12 amino acids. CDR1 is SQVTM and CDR2 is ANQGSEA in the germline V gene. Trimming left V 7 bases short and J 2 bases short, with 6 bases between. The DNA of the CDR3 is TGCAGCGCTCAGGCTGGGGCCAACGTCCTGACTTTC. It is translated as CSAQAGANVLTF. Full variable domain (missing parts from reference TRBV29-1 and TRBJ2-6): SAVISQKPSRDICQRGTSLTIQCQVDSQVTMMFWYRQQPGQSLTLIATANQGSEATYESGFVIDKFPISRPNLTFSTLTVSNMSPEDSSIYLCSAQAGANVLTFGAGSRLTVL.

The rearrangement joins TRBV7-2 to TRBJ2-7; a possible D gene is TRBD2 (5 bases). Germline CDR1 SGHTA, CDR2 FQGNSA. The V end lost 5 bases, the J end lost 0 bases, and 17 bases lay between the germline ends. The CDR3 loop spans 16 amino acids. CDR3 loop: CASSRGSGSSSYEQYF. The DNA of the CDR3 is TGTGCCAGCAGCCGCGGGTCTGGGTCTAGCTCCTACGAGCAGTACTTC.

The chain links TRBV28 to TRBJ2-7, with 8 bases fitting TRBD2. The V segment lost 1 base and the J segment 5 bases; nucleotides outside the gene matches: 10. The CDR3 length is 16 residues. CDR1 and CDR2 from the germline V gene are MDHEN and SYDVKM. The CDR3 reads CASSLSAGRATHEQYF. CDR3 bases: TGTGCCAGCAGTTTATCAGCCGGGAGGGCCACACACGAGCAGTACTTC.

The chain recombines TRBV15 with TRBJ1-5; no reliable D call. Looked up from germline, CDR1 is LNHNV and CDR2 is YYDKDF (reference sequence). Trimming stripped 2 bases from V and 7 bases from J, with 15 bases between. The CDR3 totals 15 residues. The CDR3 is CATSRSSKGGQPQHF. For the CDR3, the DNA is TGTGCCACCAGCAGATCCTCTAAGGGCGGACAGCCCCAGCATTTT. Full variable domain (missing parts from reference TRBV15 and TRBJ1-5): DAMVIQNPRYQVTQFGKPVTLSCSQTLNHNVMYWYQQKSSQAPKLLFHYYDKDFNNEADTPDNFQSRRPNTSFCFLDIRSPGLGDTAMYLCATSRSSKGGQPQHFGDGTRLSIL.

The CDR3 loop is CSAGRVAEQYF. CDR3 in DNA: TGCAGCGCCGGAAGGGTTGCCGAGCAGTACTTC. The rearrangement joins TRBV29-1 to TRBJ2-7; D unclear. With 7 bases removed from V and 6 bases from J, the gap between germline ends came to 13 bases. The CDR3 loop spans 11 amino acids. CDR1 is SQVTM and CDR2 is ANQGSEA in the germline V gene.

V is TRBV28 and J is TRBJ2-3; TRBD1 is a possible D gene (6 bases). V gave up 6 bases and J gave up 0 bases, with 10 bases separating them. The CDR3 has 14 amino acids. CDR1 and CDR2 (germline): MDHEN, SYDVKM. CDR3 sequence: CASRRTVSTDTQYF. The CDR3 nucleotides read TGTGCCAGCAGGCGGACAGTAAGCACAGATACGCAGTATTTT.

In its sample, this clonotype was seen a few times. This chain connects TRBV3-1 to TRBJ2-7; TRBD2 might be the D (6 bases). Germline-derived CDR1 and CDR2 are LGHDT and YNNKEL (reference sequence). This CDR3 contains 14 residues. The V and J ends lost 1 base and 3 bases respectively, with 10 bases between them. The CDR3 DNA reads as TGTGCCAGCAGCCAAGCTCCGGGAGTCTACGAGCAGTACTTC. The encoded protein is CASSQAPGVYEQYF.

This clonotype has a handful of counts. V gene TRBV4-2 combines with J gene TRBJ2-2; D is perhaps TRBD1 (5 bases). V lost 3 bases and J lost 5, with 19 bases in between. The CDR3 is 17 residues long. Germline CDR1 is LGHNA and CDR2 is YNFKEQ. CDR3 nucleotide sequence: TGTGCCAGCAGCCACCGGTTTTTTGGGGCAAGGACCGGGGAGCTGTTTTTT. This sequence encodes CASSHRFFGARTGELFF.

This clonotype has a count of ten or more. The gene calls are TRBV20-1 and TRBJ2-1; no reliable D call. Germline values: CDR1 DFQATT, CDR2 SNEGSKA (reference sequence). The CDR3 has 14 residues. V lost 5 bases to trimming and J lost 2 bases, with 13 bases between them. The CDR3 region is CSAQGPGTYNEQFF. The CDR3 bases are TGCAGTGCTCAAGGGCCTGGAACCTACAATGAGCAGTTCTTC.

The sample holds a few counts of this clonotype. This chain joins TRBV12-3 or TRBV12-4 and TRBJ1-5; D call uncertain. V was cut by 1 base and J by 9 bases, with 10 bases left in between. This CDR3 is built from 13 residues. This CDR3 is CASSLGGFSPQHF. Written as DNA, the CDR3 is TGTGCCAGCAGTTTAGGTGGATTTTCGCCCCAGCATTTT.

The chain recombines TRBV5-1 with TRBJ2-3; 12 bases fit TRBD2. The CDR3 spans 16 residues. CDR1 is SGHRS, CDR2 YFSETQ, per germline. Trimming took 7 bases from V and 6 from J; bases not matched to a gene: 12. In DNA, the CDR3 is TGCGCCAGCTTCGACCTGACTAGCGGGGGTACGGATACGCAGTATTTT. Its translation is CASFDLTSGGTDTQYF.

V usage is TRBV7-2 and J usage is TRBJ1-5, with no clear D. The CDR3 has 15 residues. Germline V CDR1 and CDR2: SGHTA, FQGNSA. Trimming took off 1 base at V and 3 bases at J, with 10 bases between the two ends. CDR3 protein: CASSLVIGPNQPQHF. The CDR3 DNA reads as TGTGCCAGCAGCTTAGTTATCGGGCCCAATCAGCCCCAGCATTTT.

This clonotype was seen a few times. The chain combines TRBV6-5 with TRBJ1-1, with D maybe TRBD1 (5 bases). Germline V gives CDR1 MNHEY, CDR2 SVGAGI. This CDR3 has 14 amino acids. Trimming pared 1 base from V and 4 bases from J, leaving 10 bases between. In nucleotides, the CDR3 is TGTGCCAGCAGTTACTTTCCCCAGGGCACTGAAGCTTTCTTT. Its protein is CASSYFPQGTEAFF.

This clonotype was observed a single time. This rearrangement joins TRBV6-1 to TRBJ2-6; D remains unclear. CDR3 length equals 15 residues. Germline lookup yields CDR1 MNHNS and CDR2 SASEGT. The V and J ends lost 8 bases and 0 bases respectively, with 11 bases between them. The CDR3 DNA reads as TGTGCCAGCGAGGTCAGGCGCTCTGGGGCCAACGTCCTGACTTTC. Its translation: CASEVRRSGANVLTF.

The J gene is TRBJ1-4, the V gene TRBV5-1; the D is unclear. CDR3 length: 14 residues. Trimming took off 2 bases at V and 4 bases at J, with 9 bases between the two ends. Germline assignment: CDR1 SGHRS and CDR2 YFSETQ. In nucleotides, the CDR3 is TGCGCCAGCAGCTTTGCGGGAGATAATGAAAAACTGTTTTTT. Protein sequence: CASSFAGDNEKLFF.

This clonotype was observed a handful of times. A junction boundary mismatches the germline segment, possibly from a read error. The chain couples TRBV7-7 to TRBJ2-5; the D is unclear. The CDR3 runs to 13 residues. In germline, CDR1 is SSHAT, CDR2 FNYEAQ (reference sequence). CDR3 sequence: CASSSIDQETQYF. The CDR3 DNA reads TGTGCTAGCAGCTCCATAGATCAAGAGACCCAGTACTTC.